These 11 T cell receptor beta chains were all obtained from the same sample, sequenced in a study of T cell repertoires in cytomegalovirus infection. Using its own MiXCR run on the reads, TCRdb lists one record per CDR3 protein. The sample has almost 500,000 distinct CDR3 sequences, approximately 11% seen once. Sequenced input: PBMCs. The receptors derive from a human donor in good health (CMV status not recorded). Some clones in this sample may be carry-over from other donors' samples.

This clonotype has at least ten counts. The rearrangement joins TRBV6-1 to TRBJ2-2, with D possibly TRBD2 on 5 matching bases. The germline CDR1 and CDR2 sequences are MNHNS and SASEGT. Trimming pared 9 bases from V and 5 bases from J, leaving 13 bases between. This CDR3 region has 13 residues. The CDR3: CASNLARTGELFF. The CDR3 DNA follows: TGTGCCAGTAACTTAGCGAGAACCGGGGAGCTGTTTTTT.

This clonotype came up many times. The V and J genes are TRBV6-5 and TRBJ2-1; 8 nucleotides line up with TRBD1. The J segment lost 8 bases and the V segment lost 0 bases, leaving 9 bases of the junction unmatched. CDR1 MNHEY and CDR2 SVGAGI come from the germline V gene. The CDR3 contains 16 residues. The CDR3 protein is CASSYSSRTGFDEQFF. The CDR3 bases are TGTGCCAGCAGTTACTCGAGTAGGACAGGGTTCGATGAGCAGTTCTTC.

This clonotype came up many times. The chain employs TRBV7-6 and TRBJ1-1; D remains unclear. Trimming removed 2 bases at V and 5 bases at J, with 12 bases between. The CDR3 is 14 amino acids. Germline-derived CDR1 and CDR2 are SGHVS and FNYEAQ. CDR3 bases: TGTGCCAGCAGCTTACTGGTCGAACGGACTGAAGCTTTCTTT. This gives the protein CASSLLVERTEAFF.

The CDR3 reads CASNLAGGRETQYF. Here the CDR3 DNA reads TGCGCCAGCAATCTAGCGGGAGGAAGGGAGACCCAGTACTTC. The chain has TRBV5-1 and TRBJ2-5; 11 bases map to TRBD2. Unmatched junction bases numbered 6, after V lost 6 bases and J lost 5 bases. The CDR3 loop spans 14 amino acids. Germline CDR1 and CDR2: SGHRS and YFSETQ.

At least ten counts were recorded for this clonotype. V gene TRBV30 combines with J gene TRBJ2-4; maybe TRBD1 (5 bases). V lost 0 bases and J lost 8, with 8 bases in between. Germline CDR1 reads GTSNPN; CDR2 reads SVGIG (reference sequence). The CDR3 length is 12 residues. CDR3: CAWSVQGDIQYF. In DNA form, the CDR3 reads TGTGCCTGGAGTGTACAAGGGGACATTCAGTACTTC.

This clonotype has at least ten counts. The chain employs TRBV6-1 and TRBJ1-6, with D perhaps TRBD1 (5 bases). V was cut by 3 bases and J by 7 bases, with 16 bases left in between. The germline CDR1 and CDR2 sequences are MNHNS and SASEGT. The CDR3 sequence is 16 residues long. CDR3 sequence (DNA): TGTGCCAGCAGTGAGAGAGGGGTCCGGAAGAATTCACCCCTCCACTTT. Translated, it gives CASSERGVRKNSPLHF.

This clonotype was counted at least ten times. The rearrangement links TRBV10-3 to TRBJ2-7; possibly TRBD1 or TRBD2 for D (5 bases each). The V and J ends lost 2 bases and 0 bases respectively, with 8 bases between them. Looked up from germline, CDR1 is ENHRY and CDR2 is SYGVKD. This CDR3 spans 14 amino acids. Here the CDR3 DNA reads TGTGCCATCAGTGAGGGGGGAAGCTCCTACGAGCAGTACTTC. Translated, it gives CAISEGGSSYEQYF.

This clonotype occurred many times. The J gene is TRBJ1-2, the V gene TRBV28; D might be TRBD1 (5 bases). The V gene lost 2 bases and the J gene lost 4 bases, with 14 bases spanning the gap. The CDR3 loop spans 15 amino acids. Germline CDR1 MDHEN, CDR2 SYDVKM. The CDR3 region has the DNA TGTGCCAGCAGTTTAGGCAGCGGGGCTCCCTATGGCTACACCTTC. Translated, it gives CASSLGSGAPYGYTF.

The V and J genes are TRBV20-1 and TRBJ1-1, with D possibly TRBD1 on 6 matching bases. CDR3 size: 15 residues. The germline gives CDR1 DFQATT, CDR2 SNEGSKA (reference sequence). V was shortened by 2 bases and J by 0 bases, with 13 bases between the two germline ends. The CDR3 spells CSARPRTALNTEAFF. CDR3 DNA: TGCAGTGCTAGACCCCGGACAGCTTTGAACACTGAAGCTTTCTTT.

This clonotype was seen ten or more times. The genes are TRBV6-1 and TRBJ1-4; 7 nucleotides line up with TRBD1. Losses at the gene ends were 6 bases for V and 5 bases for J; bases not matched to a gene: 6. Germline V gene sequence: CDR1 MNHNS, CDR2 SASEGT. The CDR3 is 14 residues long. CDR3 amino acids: CASRPGGENEKLFF. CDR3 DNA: TGTGCCAGCAGGCCAGGGGGAGAGAATGAAAAACTGTTTTTT.

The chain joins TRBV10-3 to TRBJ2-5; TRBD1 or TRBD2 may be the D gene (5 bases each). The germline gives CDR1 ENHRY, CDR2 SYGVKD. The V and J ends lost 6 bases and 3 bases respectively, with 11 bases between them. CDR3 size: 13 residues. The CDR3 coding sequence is TGTGCCATCAGGGGACCGACAAAAGAGACCCAGTACTTC. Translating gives CAIRGPTKETQYF.